This entry lists 17 T cell receptor beta chains sequenced from one sample in a study of blood T cell repertoires in COVID-19. Assay: immunoSEQ multiplex PCR; the TCRdb copy retains only in-frame clones and omits some. The sample shows about 69,000 clones, about four fifths of them seen only once. The sequenced material came from peripheral blood. The receptors come from a human donor in a cohort sampled during active COVID-19.

The chain joins TRBV18 to TRBJ1-2; maybe TRBD1 (5 bases). Trimming pared 1 base from V and 0 bases from J, leaving 9 bases between. The CDR3 length is 15 residues. From germline, CDR1 is KGHSH and CDR2 LQKENI. CDR3 amino acids: CASSPLGAANYGYTF. The CDR3 coding sequence is TGTGCCAGCTCACCACTAGGGGCGGCTAACTATGGCTACACCTTC.

This clone was counted between two and nine times. The chain joins TRBV5-1 to TRBJ1-4, with D perhaps matching TRBD1 (5 bases). CDR1 SGHRS and CDR2 YFSETQ come from the germline V gene. V was trimmed by 2 bases and J by 7 bases, leaving 15 bases between them. The CDR3 loop spans 15 amino acids. CDR3 coding DNA: TGCGCCAGCAGCTTAGGTGGAGACAGAGGTGAAAAACTGTTTTTT. Residues: CASSLGGDRGEKLFF.

V and J are TRBV10-2 and TRBJ2-1, with D possibly being TRBD2 (6 bases). V was shortened by 6 bases and J by 6 bases, with 12 bases between the two germline ends. Germline assignment: CDR1 WSHSY and CDR2 SAAADI. The CDR3 has 13 residues. The chain's CDR3 is CASSAGTSNEQFF. Written as DNA, the CDR3 is TGCGCCAGCAGCGCAGGGACTTCCAATGAGCAGTTCTTC.

The gene calls are TRBV10-3 and TRBJ2-2; TRBD1 aligns across 7 bases. The junction had 3 bases not matched to a gene; V was cut back by 3 bases and J by 5 bases. The CDR3 sequence is 14 residues long. In germline, CDR1 is ENHRY, CDR2 SYGVKD. The DNA of the CDR3 is TGTGCCATCAGTGACAGGGGGATAACCGGGGAGCTGTTTTTT. Amino acids: CAISDRGITGELFF.

The V call is TRBV20-1, the J call TRBJ2-1; possibly TRBD2 for D (7 bases). The germline CDR1 and CDR2 sequences are DFQATT and SNEGSKA (reference sequence). Trimming took off 3 bases at V and 8 bases at J, with 17 bases between the two ends. The CDR3 is 14 amino acids. The CDR3 region is CSASSAGAMDEQFF. In DNA, the CDR3 is TGCAGTGCTAGTTCCGCGGGGGCAATGGATGAGCAGTTCTTC.

This chain uses TRBV28 with TRBJ2-7, with 8 bases that match TRBD1. After removal of 1 base from V and 4 bases from J, the junction contained 6 bases not matched to a gene. The CDR3 runs to 15 residues. Germline assignment: CDR1 MDHEN and CDR2 SYDVKM. The DNA for the CDR3 is TGTGCCAGCAGTTTATATCAGGGGGCAGGGTACGAGCAGTACTTC. As protein: CASSLYQGAGYEQYF.

V is TRBV5-8 and J is TRBJ2-6; D ambiguous. From germline, CDR1 is SGHTS and CDR2 YDEGEE. Trimming cost V 2 bases and J 1 base, with 13 bases left between them. The CDR3 consists of 17 residues. The CDR3 spells CASSFFAPNSGANVLTF. The CDR3 region has the DNA TGTGCCAGCAGCTTTTTTGCGCCTAATTCTGGGGCCAACGTCCTGACTTTC.

This chain uses TRBV30 with TRBJ1-5, with 9 bases identical to TRBD1. The germline CDR1 and CDR2 sequences are GTSNPN and SVGIG (reference sequence). Trimming at V came to 2 bases and at J to 4 bases, leaving 9 bases not matched to a gene. CDR3 length equals 16 residues. CDR3 nucleotides: TGTGCCTGGAGTTTCTCCGGGACAGGGTATAATCAGCCCCAGCATTTT. Translation gives CAWSFSGTGYNQPQHF.

The V call is TRBV30, the J call TRBJ1-2; a possible D gene is TRBD1 (5 bases). This CDR3 spans 14 amino acids. The germline V and J ends were trimmed by 0 bases and 3 bases, with 11 bases remaining between them. In germline, CDR1 is GTSNPN, CDR2 SVGIG (reference sequence). This chain's CDR3 is CAWSVIGADYGYTF. The CDR3 DNA sequence: TGTGCCTGGAGTGTAATAGGGGCTGACTATGGCTACACCTTC.

This sequence joins TRBV6-1 and TRBJ1-4, with D tentatively TRBD1 (6 bases). This CDR3 contains 16 residues. Germline assignment: CDR1 MNHNS and CDR2 SASEGT. Trimming removed 3 bases at V and 4 bases at J, with 15 bases between. For the CDR3, the DNA is TGTGCCAGCAGTGAGGAAAGGACAGCTTTTAATGAAAAACTGTTTTTT. It is translated as CASSEERTAFNEKLFF.

The rearrangement links TRBV29-1 to TRBJ1-1, with TRBD1 matching 10 bases. Germline V lookup: CDR1 SQVTM, CDR2 ANQGSEA. With V trimmed by 4 bases and J by 1 base, 9 bases remained unmatched. The CDR3 spans 16 residues. The CDR3 is CSVGRTGGNRNTEAFF. The CDR3 DNA follows: TGCAGCGTTGGGAGGACAGGGGGGAATCGGAACACTGAAGCTTTCTTT.

CDR3 in DNA: TGTGCCAGCAGCCCCGGGGACAGGTCACCCACCTTC. Translation: CASSPGDRSPTF. The gene calls are TRBV7-9 and TRBJ1-2; 8 nucleotides align to TRBD1. V dropped 5 bases and J dropped 13; count of bases not matched to a gene: 9. The germline V gene encodes CDR1 SEHNR and CDR2 FQNEAQ (reference sequence). The CDR3 contains 12 residues.

This chain joins TRBV7-9 and TRBJ2-3; a possible D gene is TRBD1 (6 bases). Trimming took off 4 bases at V and 5 bases at J, with 10 bases between the two ends. From germline, CDR1 is SEHNR and CDR2 FQNEAQ (reference sequence). CDR3 length: 13 residues. Here the CDR3 reads CASSSTGRDTQYF. DNA for the CDR3: TGTGCCAGCAGCTCCACAGGGAGAGATACGCAGTATTTT.

V is TRBV3-1 (or the pseudogene TRBV3-2) and J is TRBJ2-1, with 8 bases lining up with TRBD2. Trimming took 3 bases from V and 7 from J; bases not matched to a gene: 8. The germline V gene encodes CDR1 LGHDT and CDR2 YNNKEL (reference sequence). The CDR3 has 15 residues. CDR3 DNA sequence: TGTGCCAGCAGCCAGGGCGGGGGGTCGGAGAATGAGCAGTTCTTC. Translated: CASSQGGGSENEQFF.

The V and J genes are TRBV14 and TRBJ2-2; the match to TRBD2 covers 8 bases. Germline V gene lookup returns CDR1 SGHDN and CDR2 FVKESK. With 2 bases clipped from V and 5 bases from J, the junction kept 4 bases outside the gene matches. The CDR3 loop spans 15 amino acids. CDR3 coding DNA: TGTGCCAGCAGCCAACGGACGGGGGGGACCGGGGAGCTGTTTTTT. Translating gives CASSQRTGGTGELFF.

This clone was detected only a few times. The CDR3 protein is CASRGGGERTYEQYF. The CDR3 bases are TGTGCCAGCAGAGGTGGGGGGGAGCGGACCTACGAGCAGTACTTC. This chain links TRBV6-5 with TRBJ2-7, with 7 bases matching TRBD2. Germline CDR1 is MNHEY and CDR2 is SVGAGI. This CDR3 has 15 amino acids. Trimming cost V 6 bases and J 2 bases; bases outside gene matches: 10.

The chain is built from TRBV6-5 and TRBJ2-6, with D hard to call. CDR3 length: 16 amino acids. Germline CDR1 reads MNHEY; CDR2 reads SVGAGI. V was pared by 2 bases and J by 0 bases, with 8 bases between. The CDR3 DNA is TGTGCCAGCAGTTACGAGGCATCCTCTGGGGCCAACGTCCTGACTTTC. Protein sequence: CASSYEASSGANVLTF.